This passage covers 9 T cell receptor beta chains from one sample sequenced in a study of blood T cell repertoires in COVID-19 (dated by TCRdb to about 2020). The library was built by means of the immunoSEQ multiplex PCR assay. The table was pulled from immuneACCESS by TCRdb, which kept in-frame rearrangements only. Such tables lose some clones; where checked, under half of the loss comes from unresolved V genes, and the rest has no known cause. The table for this sample lists 150,000 or so clones; around four fifths of them were counted only once. 7.7% of the sample rests with the top ten. Sequencing input: peripheral blood. These receptors were taken from a man aged 40-49 years who had recovered from COVID-19.

The genes are TRBV4-1 and TRBJ2-1; D is perhaps TRBD2 (6 bases). CDR3 length equals 15 residues. Looked up from germline, CDR1 is MGHRA and CDR2 is YSYEKL. The ends were cut back, 3 bases at V and 0 bases at J, with 9 bases in the middle. CDR3 protein: CASSQSGSSYNEQFF. The CDR3 DNA reads as TGCGCCAGCAGCCAGTCCGGGAGCTCCTACAATGAGCAGTTCTTC.

The chain employs TRBV7-9 and TRBJ1-2; D gene unclear. Trimming left V 5 bases short and J 3 bases short, with 10 bases between. The CDR3 extends over 13 amino acids. Germline values: CDR1 SEHNR, CDR2 FQNEAQ (reference sequence). This chain's CDR3 is CASSGEGYYGYTF. The CDR3 DNA reads TGTGCCAGCAGCGGAGAGGGTTACTATGGCTACACCTTC.

The chain combines TRBV29-1 with TRBJ2-2, with D possibly TRBD1 on 6 matching bases. Trimming cost V 4 bases and J 1 base, with 7 bases left between them. In germline, CDR1 is SQVTM, CDR2 ANQGSEA. The CDR3 spans 13 residues. The CDR3: CSVVGGNTGELFF. In DNA form, the CDR3 reads TGCAGCGTTGTAGGGGGGAACACCGGGGAGCTGTTTTTT.

In its sample, this clone was seen a few times. V is TRBV4-2 and J is TRBJ1-4, with 10 bases fitting TRBD1. V trimming: 3 bases; J trimming: 8 bases; junction bases outside the gene matches: 3. The CDR3 spans 14 residues. Germline V gives CDR1 LGHNA, CDR2 YNFKEQ. The CDR3 reads CASSHPTGGEKLFF. The CDR3 nucleotides are TGTGCCAGCAGCCACCCGACAGGGGGCGAAAAACTGTTTTTT.

This CDR3 is CASSWGLSNLAGELFF. The CDR3 DNA sequence: TGTGCCAGCAGCTGGGGACTCTCAAACCTTGCCGGGGAGCTGTTTTTT. The V and J genes are TRBV5-6 and TRBJ2-2; D possibly corresponds to TRBD2 (6 bases). The CDR3 spans 16 residues. Germline values: CDR1 SGHDT, CDR2 YYEEEE. The germline V and J ends were trimmed by 3 bases and 6 bases, with 18 bases remaining between them.

The V call is TRBV7-3, the J call TRBJ1-5; no clear D gene. CDR3 length: 17 residues. Trimming took 1 base from V and 2 from J, leaving 15 bases between them. CDR1 is SGHTA and CDR2 is FQGTGA in the germline V gene. CDR3 protein: CASSLRFLLEGNQPQHF. The DNA for the CDR3 is TGTGCCAGCAGCTTAAGATTCCTTCTAGAAGGCAATCAGCCCCAGCATTTT.

V usage is TRBV30 and J usage is TRBJ2-2; D may be TRBD1 (6 bases). The V and J ends lost 5 bases and 0 bases respectively, with 13 bases between them. In germline, CDR1 is GTSNPN, CDR2 SVGIG (reference sequence). The CDR3 has 15 residues. Written as DNA, the CDR3 is TGTGCCTGGGGGATACAGGGCGCGAACACCGGGGAGCTGTTTTTT. Translating gives CAWGIQGANTGELFF. Full variable domain (missing parts from reference TRBV30 and TRBJ2-2): SQTIHQWPATLVQPVGSPLSLECTVEGTSNPNLYWYRQAAGRGLQLLFYSVGIGQISSEVPQNLSASRPQDRQFILSSKKLLLSDSGFYLCAWGIQGANTGELFFGEGSRLTVL.

The V call is TRBV7-9, the J call TRBJ1-1; D not certain. The V gene lost 4 bases and the J gene lost 1 base, with 13 bases spanning the gap. This CDR3 comprises 15 residues. Germline V CDR1 and CDR2: SEHNR, FQNEAQ (reference sequence). This CDR3 reads CASSYRRGWNTEAFF. The CDR3 DNA is TGTGCCAGCAGCTATCGTCGGGGATGGAACACTGAAGCTTTCTTT.

The genes are TRBV6-2 or TRBV6-3 and TRBJ1-1, with TRBD1 matching over 7 bases. The CDR3 consists of 14 residues. V dropped 4 bases and J dropped 1; count of bases not matched to a gene: 3. Germline CDR1 and CDR2: MNHEY and SVGEGT. The CDR3 DNA sequence: TGTGCCAGCAGTTTTAACAGGGGGAACACTGAAGCTTTCTTT. Translating it yields CASSFNRGNTEAFF.